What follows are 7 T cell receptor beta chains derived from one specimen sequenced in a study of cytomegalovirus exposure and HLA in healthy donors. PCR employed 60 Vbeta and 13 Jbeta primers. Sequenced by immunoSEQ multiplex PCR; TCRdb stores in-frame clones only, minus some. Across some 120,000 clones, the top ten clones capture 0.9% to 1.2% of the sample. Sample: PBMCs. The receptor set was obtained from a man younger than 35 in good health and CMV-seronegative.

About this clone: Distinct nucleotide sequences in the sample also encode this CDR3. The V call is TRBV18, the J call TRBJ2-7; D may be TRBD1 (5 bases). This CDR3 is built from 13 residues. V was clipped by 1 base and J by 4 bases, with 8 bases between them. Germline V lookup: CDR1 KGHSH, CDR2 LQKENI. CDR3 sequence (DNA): TGTGCCAGCTCACCACAGCAGGGTTACGAGCAGTACTTC. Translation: CASSPQQGYEQYF.

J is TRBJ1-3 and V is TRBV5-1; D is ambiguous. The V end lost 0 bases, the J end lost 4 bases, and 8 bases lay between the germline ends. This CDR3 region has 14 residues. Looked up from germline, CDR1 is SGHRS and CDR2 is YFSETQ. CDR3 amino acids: CASSLGGSGNTIYF. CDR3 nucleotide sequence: TGCGCCAGCAGCTTGGGAGGCAGCGGAAACACCATATATTTT.

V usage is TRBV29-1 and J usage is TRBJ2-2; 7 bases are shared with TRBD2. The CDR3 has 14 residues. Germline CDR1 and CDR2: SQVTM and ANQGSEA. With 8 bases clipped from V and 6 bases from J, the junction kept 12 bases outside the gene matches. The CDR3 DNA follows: TGCAGCACGGGCGCGGGAGAGCTCCCCGGGGAGCTGTTTTTT. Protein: CSTGAGELPGELFF.

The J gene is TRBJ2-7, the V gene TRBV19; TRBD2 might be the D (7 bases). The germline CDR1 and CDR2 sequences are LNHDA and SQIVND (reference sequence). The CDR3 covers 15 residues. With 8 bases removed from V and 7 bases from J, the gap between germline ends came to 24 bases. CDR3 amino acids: CASRLGGGPGEEQYF. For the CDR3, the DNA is TGTGCCAGTCGCCTAGGGGGGGGGCCTGGTGAAGAGCAGTACTTC.

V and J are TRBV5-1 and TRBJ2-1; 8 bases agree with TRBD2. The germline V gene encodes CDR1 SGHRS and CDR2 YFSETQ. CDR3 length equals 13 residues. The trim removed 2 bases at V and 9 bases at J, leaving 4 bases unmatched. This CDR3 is CASSFGLAREQFF. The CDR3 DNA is TGCGCCAGCAGCTTCGGACTAGCTCGTGAGCAGTTCTTC. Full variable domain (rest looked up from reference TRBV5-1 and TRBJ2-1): KAGVTQTPRYLIKTRGQQVTLSCSPISGHRSVSWYQQTPGQGLQFLFEYFSETQRNKGNFPGRFSGRQFSNSRSEMNVSTLELGDSALYLCASSFGLAREQFFGPGTRLTVL.

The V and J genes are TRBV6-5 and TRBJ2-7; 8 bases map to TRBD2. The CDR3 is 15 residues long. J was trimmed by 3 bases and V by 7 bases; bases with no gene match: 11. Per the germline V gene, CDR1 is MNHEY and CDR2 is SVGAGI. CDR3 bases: TGTGCCAGCATCCCCACCGGGGGGGCGATCTACGAGCAGTACTTC. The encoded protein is CASIPTGGAIYEQYF.

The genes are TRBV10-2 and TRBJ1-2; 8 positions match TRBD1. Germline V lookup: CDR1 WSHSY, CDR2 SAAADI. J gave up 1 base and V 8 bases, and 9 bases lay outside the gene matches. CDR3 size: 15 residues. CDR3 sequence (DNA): TGCGCCAGCTGGGCCCCGGGACAGGATAACTATGGCTACACCTTC. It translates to CASWAPGQDNYGYTF.